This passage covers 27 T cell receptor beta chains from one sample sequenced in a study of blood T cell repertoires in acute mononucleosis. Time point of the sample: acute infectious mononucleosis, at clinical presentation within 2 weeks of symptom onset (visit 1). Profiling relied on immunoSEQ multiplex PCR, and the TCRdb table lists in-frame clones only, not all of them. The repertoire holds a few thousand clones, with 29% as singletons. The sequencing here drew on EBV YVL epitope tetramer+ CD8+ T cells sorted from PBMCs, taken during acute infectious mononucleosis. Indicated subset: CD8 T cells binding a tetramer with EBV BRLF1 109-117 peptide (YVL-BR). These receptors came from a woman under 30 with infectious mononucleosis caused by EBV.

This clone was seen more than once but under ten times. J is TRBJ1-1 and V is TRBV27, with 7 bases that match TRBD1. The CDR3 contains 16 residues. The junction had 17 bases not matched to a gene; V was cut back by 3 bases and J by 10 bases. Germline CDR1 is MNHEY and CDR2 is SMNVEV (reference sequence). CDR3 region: CASSFLGQTMNSVAFF. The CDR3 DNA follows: TGTGCCAGCAGTTTTCTGGGACAGACAATGAACTCTGTAGCTTTCTTT.

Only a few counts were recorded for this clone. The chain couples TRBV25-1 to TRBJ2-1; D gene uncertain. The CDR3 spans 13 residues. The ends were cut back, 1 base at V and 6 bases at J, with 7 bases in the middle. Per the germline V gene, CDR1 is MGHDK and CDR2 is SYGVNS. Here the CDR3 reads CASSEFDLNEQFF. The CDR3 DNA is TGTGCCAGCAGTGAATTCGACCTCAATGAGCAGTTCTTC.

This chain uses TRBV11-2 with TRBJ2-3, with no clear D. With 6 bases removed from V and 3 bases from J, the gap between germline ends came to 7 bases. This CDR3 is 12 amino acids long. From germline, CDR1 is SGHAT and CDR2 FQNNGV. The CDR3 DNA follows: TGTGCCAGCAGGGCCGGGACAGATACGCAGTATTTT. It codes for CASRAGTDTQYF.

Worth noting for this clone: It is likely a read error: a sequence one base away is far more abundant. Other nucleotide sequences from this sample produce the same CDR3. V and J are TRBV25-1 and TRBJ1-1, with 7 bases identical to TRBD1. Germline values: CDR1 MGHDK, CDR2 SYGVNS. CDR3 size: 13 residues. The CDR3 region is CATGETGNTEAFF. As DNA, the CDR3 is TGTGCCACCGGGGAGACAGGGAACACTGAGGCTTTCTTT.

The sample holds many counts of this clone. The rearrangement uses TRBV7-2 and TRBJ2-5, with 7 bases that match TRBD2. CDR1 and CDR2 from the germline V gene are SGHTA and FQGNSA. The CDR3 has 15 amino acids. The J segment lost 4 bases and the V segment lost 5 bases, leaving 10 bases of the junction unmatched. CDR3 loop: CASSPFPASGETQYF. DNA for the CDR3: TGTGCCAGCAGCCCCTTTCCGGCTAGCGGAGAGACCCAGTACTTC.

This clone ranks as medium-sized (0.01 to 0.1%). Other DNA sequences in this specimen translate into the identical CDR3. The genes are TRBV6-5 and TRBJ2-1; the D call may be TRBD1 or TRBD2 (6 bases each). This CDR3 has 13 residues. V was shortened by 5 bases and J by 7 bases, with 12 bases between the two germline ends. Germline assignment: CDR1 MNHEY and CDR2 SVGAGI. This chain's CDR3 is CASSPGGYNEQFF. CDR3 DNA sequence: TGTGCCAGCAGTCCCGGGGGCTATAATGAGCAGTTCTTC.

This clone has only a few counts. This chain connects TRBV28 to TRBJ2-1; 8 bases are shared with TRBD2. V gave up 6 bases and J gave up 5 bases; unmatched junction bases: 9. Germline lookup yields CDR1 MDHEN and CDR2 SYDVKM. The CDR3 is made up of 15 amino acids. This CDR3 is CASSFTSGINNEQFF. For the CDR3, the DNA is TGTGCCAGCAGCTTTACTAGCGGAATAAACAATGAGCAGTTCTTC.

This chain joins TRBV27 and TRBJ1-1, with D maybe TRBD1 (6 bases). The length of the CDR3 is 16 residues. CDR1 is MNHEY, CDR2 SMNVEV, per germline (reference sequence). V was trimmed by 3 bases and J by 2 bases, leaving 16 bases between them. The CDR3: CASSFLGQTINTEAFF. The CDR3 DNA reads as TGTGCCAGCAGTTTTCTTGGACAGACAATTAACACTGAAGCTTTCTTT.

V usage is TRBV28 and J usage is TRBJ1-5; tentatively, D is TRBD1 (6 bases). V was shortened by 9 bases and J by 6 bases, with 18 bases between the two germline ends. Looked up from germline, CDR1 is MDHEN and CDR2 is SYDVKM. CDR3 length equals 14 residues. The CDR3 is CASFLLGGAQPQHF. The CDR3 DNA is TGTGCCAGTTTTCTTCTGGGGGGGGCTCAGCCCCAGCATTTT. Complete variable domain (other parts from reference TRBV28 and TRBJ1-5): DVKVTQSSRYLVKRTGEKVFLECVQDMDHENMFWYRQDPGLGLRLIYFSYDVKMKEKGDIPEGYSVSREKKERFSLILESASTNQTSMYLCASFLLGGAQPQHFGDGTRLSIL.

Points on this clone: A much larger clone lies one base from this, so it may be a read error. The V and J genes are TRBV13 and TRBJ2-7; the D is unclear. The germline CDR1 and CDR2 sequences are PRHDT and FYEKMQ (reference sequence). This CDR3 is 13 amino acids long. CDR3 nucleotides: TGCGCCAGCAGCCAGCTAGGTAGCTACGAGCAGTACTTC. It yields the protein CASSQLGSYEQYF. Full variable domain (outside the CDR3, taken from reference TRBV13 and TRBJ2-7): AAGVIQSPRHLIKEKRETATLKCYPIPRHDTVYWYQQGPGQDPQFLISFYEKMQSDKGSIPDRFSAQQFSDYHSELNMSSLELGDSALYFCASSQLGSYEQYFGPGTRLTVT.

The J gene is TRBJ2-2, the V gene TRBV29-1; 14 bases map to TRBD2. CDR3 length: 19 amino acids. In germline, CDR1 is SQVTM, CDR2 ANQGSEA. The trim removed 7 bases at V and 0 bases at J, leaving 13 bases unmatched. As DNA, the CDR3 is TGCAGCGCCAAGCCCGCCGGACTAGCGGGAGGTTCGAACACCGGGGAGCTGTTTTTT. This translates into CSAKPAGLAGGSNTGELFF.

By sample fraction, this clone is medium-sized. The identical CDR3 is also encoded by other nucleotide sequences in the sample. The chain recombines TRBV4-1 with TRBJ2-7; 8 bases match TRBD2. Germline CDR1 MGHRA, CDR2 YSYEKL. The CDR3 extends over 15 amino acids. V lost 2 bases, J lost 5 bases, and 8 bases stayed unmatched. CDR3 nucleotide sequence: TGCGCCAGCAGCCAACCCTTAGCGGGATCCCACGAGCAGTACTTC. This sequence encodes CASSQPLAGSHEQYF.

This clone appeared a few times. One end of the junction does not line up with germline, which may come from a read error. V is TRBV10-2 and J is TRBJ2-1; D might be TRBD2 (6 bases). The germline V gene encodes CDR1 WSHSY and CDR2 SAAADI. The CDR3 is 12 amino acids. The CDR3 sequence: CASTLSGWEQFF. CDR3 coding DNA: TGTGCCAGCACCCTAAGCGGGTGGGAGCAGTTCTTC.

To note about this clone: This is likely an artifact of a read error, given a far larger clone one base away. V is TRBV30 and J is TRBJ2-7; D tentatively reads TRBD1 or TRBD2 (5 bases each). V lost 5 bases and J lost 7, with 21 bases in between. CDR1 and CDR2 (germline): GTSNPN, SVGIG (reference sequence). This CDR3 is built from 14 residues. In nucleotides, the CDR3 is TGTGCCTGGTCCGGGACCCCTATATATAATGAGCAGTACTTC. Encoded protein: CAWSGTPIYNEQYF.

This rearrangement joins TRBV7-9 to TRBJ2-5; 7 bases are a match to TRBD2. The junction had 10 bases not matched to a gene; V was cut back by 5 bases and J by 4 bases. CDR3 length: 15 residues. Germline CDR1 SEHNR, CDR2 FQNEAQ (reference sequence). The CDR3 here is CASSPFPASGETQYF. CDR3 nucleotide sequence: TGTGCCAGCAGCCCCTTTCCGGCTAGCGGAGAGACCCAGTACTTC.

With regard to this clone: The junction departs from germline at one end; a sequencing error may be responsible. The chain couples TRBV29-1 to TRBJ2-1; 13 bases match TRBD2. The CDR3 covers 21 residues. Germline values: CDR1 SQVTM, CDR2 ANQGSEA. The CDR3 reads CCVGVTGSGTSGAYSYNEQFF. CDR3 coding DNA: TGCTGCGTAGGAGTGACAGGGTCCGGGACTAGCGGGGCATACTCCTACAATGAGCAGTTCTTC.

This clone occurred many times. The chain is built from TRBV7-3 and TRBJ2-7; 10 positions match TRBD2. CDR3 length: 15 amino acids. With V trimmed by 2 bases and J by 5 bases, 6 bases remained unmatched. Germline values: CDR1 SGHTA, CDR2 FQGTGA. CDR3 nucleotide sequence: TGTGCCAGCAGCTTAGTCCTAGCGGGAGTTCACGAGCAGTACTTC. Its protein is CASSLVLAGVHEQYF.

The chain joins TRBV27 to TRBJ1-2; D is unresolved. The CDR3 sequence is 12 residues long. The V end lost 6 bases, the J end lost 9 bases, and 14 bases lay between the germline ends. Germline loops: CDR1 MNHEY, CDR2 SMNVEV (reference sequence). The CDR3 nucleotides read TGTGCCAGCAGCCCCGGGCCCGGGAGCTACACCTTC. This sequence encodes CASSPGPGSYTF.

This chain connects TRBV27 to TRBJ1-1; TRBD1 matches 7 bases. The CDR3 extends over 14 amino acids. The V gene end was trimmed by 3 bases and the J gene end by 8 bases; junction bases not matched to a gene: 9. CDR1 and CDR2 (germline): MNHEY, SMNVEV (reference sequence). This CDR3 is CASSFLGQTMEAFF. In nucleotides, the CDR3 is TGTGCCAGCAGTTTTCTGGGACAGACAATGGAAGCTTTCTTT.

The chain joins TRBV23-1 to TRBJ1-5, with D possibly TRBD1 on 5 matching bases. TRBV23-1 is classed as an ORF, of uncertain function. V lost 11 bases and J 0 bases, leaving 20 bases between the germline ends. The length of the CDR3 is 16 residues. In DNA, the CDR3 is TGCGCCTGGCAAATGCGGGACCAATATAGCAATCAGCCCCAGCATTTT. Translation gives CAWQMRDQYSNQPQHF.

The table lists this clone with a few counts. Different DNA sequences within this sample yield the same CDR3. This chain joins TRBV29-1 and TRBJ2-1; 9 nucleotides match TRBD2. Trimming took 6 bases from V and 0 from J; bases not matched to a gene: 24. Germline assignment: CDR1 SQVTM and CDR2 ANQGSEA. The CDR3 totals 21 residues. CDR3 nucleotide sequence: TGCAGCGTAGGTGGGACTGGGTCCGGGGCTAGCGGGGCATACTCCTACAATGAGCAGTTCTTC. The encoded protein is CSVGGTGSGASGAYSYNEQFF.

Here the CDR3 DNA reads TGTGCCAGCAGTCCCTGGGACAGAGTCTACGAGCAGTACTTC. It translates to CASSPWDRVYEQYF. The V call is TRBV6-1, the J call TRBJ2-7; TRBD1 aligns across 7 bases. CDR1 and CDR2 from the germline V gene are MNHNS and SASEGT. The J segment lost 3 bases and the V segment lost 5 bases, leaving 7 bases of the junction unmatched. CDR3 length equals 14 residues.

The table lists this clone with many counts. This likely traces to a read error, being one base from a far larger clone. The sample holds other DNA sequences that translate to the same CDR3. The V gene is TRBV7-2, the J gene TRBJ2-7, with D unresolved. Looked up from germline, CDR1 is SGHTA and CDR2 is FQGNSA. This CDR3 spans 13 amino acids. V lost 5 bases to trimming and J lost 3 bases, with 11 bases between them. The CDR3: CASSQLGSYEQYF. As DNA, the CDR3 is TGTGCCAGCAGCCAGCTAGGTAGCTACGAGCAGTACTTC.

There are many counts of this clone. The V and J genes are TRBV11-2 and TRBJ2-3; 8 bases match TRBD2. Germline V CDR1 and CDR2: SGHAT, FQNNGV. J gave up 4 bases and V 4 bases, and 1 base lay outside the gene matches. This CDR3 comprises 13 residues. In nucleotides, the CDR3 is TGTGCCAGCAGCTCGACTAGCGCAGATACGCAGTATTTT. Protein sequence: CASSSTSADTQYF.

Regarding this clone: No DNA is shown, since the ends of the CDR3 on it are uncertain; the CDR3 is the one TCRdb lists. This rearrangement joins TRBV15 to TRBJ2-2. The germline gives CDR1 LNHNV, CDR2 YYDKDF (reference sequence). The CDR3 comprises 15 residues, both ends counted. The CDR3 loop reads CATRIQGNTGELFFF.

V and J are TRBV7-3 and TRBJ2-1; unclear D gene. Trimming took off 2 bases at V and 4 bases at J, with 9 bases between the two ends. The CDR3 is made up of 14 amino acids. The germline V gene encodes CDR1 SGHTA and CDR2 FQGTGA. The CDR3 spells CASSLDPGYNEQFF. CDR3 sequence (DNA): TGTGCCAGCAGCTTAGATCCCGGTTACAATGAGCAGTTCTTC.

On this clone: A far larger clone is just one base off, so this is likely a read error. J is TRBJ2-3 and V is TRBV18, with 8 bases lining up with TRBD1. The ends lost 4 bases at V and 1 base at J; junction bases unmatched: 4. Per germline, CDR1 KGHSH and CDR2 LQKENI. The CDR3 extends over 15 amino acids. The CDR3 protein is CASSHSTGGTDTQYF. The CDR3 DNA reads TGTGCCAGCTCACACTCGACAGGGGGCACAGATACGCAGTATTTT.